This passage covers 30 T cell receptor beta chains from one sample sequenced in a study of blood T cell repertoires in COVID-19. Libraries were prepared by immunoSEQ multiplex PCR; TCRdb keeps only in-frame clonotypes and omits some of them. The sample includes over 60,000 clones, roughly 77% of them seen just once. Sequenced sample: peripheral blood. The receptors shown here come from a human donor in a cohort sampled during active COVID-19.

The gene calls are TRBV28 and TRBJ2-6; 12 nucleotides align to TRBD1. Trimming at V came to 4 bases and at J to 4 bases, leaving 14 bases not matched to a gene. The CDR3 sequence is 20 residues long. Germline CDR1 reads MDHEN; CDR2 reads SYDVKM. The CDR3 region is CASSSHFPGQGAVGANVLTF. The DNA of the CDR3 is TGTGCCAGCAGTTCGCACTTTCCGGGACAGGGGGCCGTCGGGGCCAACGTCCTGACTTTC.

The chain carries TRBV19 and TRBJ2-1, with D tentatively TRBD2 (6 bases). With 7 bases removed from V and 0 bases from J, the gap between germline ends came to 16 bases. CDR3 length equals 16 residues. Germline V gene sequence: CDR1 LNHDA, CDR2 SQIVND (reference sequence). The CDR3 sequence is CASTFSGQSSYNEQFF. The CDR3 region has the DNA TGTGCCAGTACCTTCAGCGGGCAGAGCTCCTACAATGAGCAGTTCTTC.

This clone has just one count. The chain has TRBV28 and TRBJ1-6; no clear D. Trimming removed 3 bases at V and 8 bases at J, with 5 bases between. CDR3 length: 12 residues. Germline assignment: CDR1 MDHEN and CDR2 SYDVKM. The CDR3 is CASSLSYSPLHF. In DNA form, the CDR3 reads TGTGCCAGCAGTTTGTCTTATTCACCCCTCCACTTT.

This clone was counted only a few times. This chain joins TRBV2 and TRBJ2-1; 14 nucleotides align to TRBD2. Per the germline V gene, CDR1 is SNHLY and CDR2 is FYNNEI. Germline trimming cut 6 bases from V and 2 bases from J; bases unmatched to any gene: 9. The CDR3 sequence is 18 residues long. CDR3 bases: TGTGCCAGCAGGGTCCCGGGACTAGCGGGAGTTCCCTACAATGAGCAGTTCTTC. As protein: CASRVPGLAGVPYNEQFF.

The rearrangement joins TRBV6-5 to TRBJ1-2; D perhaps matches TRBD1 (5 bases). V lost 0 bases, J lost 8 bases, and 13 bases lay in between. Germline-derived CDR1 and CDR2 are MNHEY and SVGAGI. This CDR3 contains 14 residues. CDR3 sequence reads: CASSYSRGEGGYTF. CDR3 nucleotides: TGTGCCAGCAGTTACTCGAGAGGGGAGGGCGGCTACACCTTC.

The CDR3 here is CASRQRLAGEETQYF. CDR3 bases: TGCGCCAGCAGACAAAGACTAGCGGGAGAAGAGACCCAGTACTTC. The chain couples TRBV5-1 to TRBJ2-5, with 12 bases identical to TRBD2. This CDR3 has 15 amino acids. The V segment lost 5 bases and the J segment 3 bases; nucleotides outside the gene matches: 5. Looked up from germline, CDR1 is SGHRS and CDR2 is YFSETQ.

This chain links TRBV6-6 with TRBJ1-3; D uncertain. V lost 2 bases and J lost 10, with 12 bases in between. The CDR3 loop spans 13 amino acids. In germline, CDR1 is MNHNY, CDR2 SVGAGI (reference sequence). The CDR3 here is CASSYRRKETIYF. The DNA for the CDR3 is TGTGCCAGCAGTTACAGGCGAAAGGAGACCATATATTTT.

This chain links TRBV27 with TRBJ2-5, with D possibly being TRBD1 (5 bases). V lost 5 bases and J 5 bases, leaving 12 bases between the germline ends. This CDR3 contains 13 residues. Germline values: CDR1 MNHEY, CDR2 SMNVEV (reference sequence). CDR3: CASSPAGWETQYF. DNA of the CDR3: TGTGCCAGCAGTCCAGCAGGGTGGGAGACCCAGTACTTC.

The gene calls are TRBV5-6 and TRBJ2-1; no reliable D call. The V end lost 0 bases, the J end lost 1 base, and 14 bases lay between the germline ends. CDR3 length: 17 amino acids. Germline assignment: CDR1 SGHDT and CDR2 YYEEEE. The CDR3 reads CASSLAIGPLSYNEQFF. The CDR3, as DNA: TGTGCCAGCAGCTTGGCCATTGGGCCGCTTTCCTACAATGAGCAGTTCTTC.

The gene calls are TRBV6-5 and TRBJ2-7, with TRBD1 matching over 7 bases. The V gene's germline CDR1 is MNHEY and CDR2 SVGAGI. The CDR3 has 15 residues. J lost 3 bases, V lost 5 bases, and 10 bases had no gene match. CDR3 nucleotides: TGTGCCAGCAGTATCGGACAGGTTCGGTTCTACGAGCAGTACTTC. Translating it yields CASSIGQVRFYEQYF.

V and J are TRBV11-2 and TRBJ2-7; 10 nucleotides match TRBD2. Per germline, CDR1 SGHAT and CDR2 FQNNGV. Trimming at V came to 5 bases and at J to 3 bases, leaving 7 bases not matched to a gene. This CDR3 is 15 amino acids long. CDR3 in DNA: TGTGCCAGCAGCCCCTTAGCGGGAGGTCTCTACGAGCAGTACTTC. It specifies CASSPLAGGLYEQYF.

The chain links TRBV7-9 to TRBJ2-1; TRBD2 aligns across 8 bases. Per germline, CDR1 SEHNR and CDR2 FQNEAQ (reference sequence). This CDR3 has 15 amino acids. The ends lost 1 base at V and 7 bases at J; junction bases unmatched: 6. CDR3 DNA: TGTGCCAGCAGCTTAGTGGGGTCTAGCGGGAATGAGCAGTTCTTC. Its translation is CASSLVGSSGNEQFF.

This chain connects TRBV19 to TRBJ2-5; D gene unclear. Germline CDR1 LNHDA, CDR2 SQIVND (reference sequence). V dropped 5 bases and J dropped 4 bases, with 11 bases sitting between them. This CDR3 region has 13 residues. The CDR3 nucleotides read TGTGCCAGTAGTTCGCGGTCCGCAGAGACCCAGTACTTC. It encodes CASSSRSAETQYF.

The rearrangement joins TRBV30 to TRBJ2-5; the match to TRBD2 covers 12 bases. The germline V gene encodes CDR1 GTSNPN and CDR2 SVGIG (reference sequence). The CDR3 runs to 16 residues. The J segment lost 4 bases and the V segment lost 2 bases, leaving 8 bases of the junction unmatched. Here the CDR3 DNA reads TGTGCCTGGAGTTTCCTAGGGGGACTAGCGGGAGAGACCCAGTACTTC. It encodes CAWSFLGGLAGETQYF.

The V call is TRBV15, the J call TRBJ1-3; the D is unclear. Germline V gene data show CDR1 as LNHNV and CDR2 as YYDKDF (reference sequence). This CDR3 has 15 residues. Between the trimmed V and J ends, which lost 1 base and 4 bases, there was a span of 11 bases. CDR3 sequence (DNA): TGTGCCACCAGCAGAGGCGGAGGGCGGGGAAACACCATATATTTT. It encodes CATSRGGGRGNTIYF.

V gene TRBV6-5 combines with J gene TRBJ2-7; TRBD1 matches at 7 bases. J lost 4 bases, V lost 8 bases, and 11 bases had no gene match. There are 14 residues in the CDR3. The germline CDR1 and CDR2 sequences are MNHEY and SVGAGI. The CDR3 is CASLPVQGIYEQYF. The CDR3 DNA reads as TGTGCCAGCCTGCCGGTACAGGGGATATACGAGCAGTACTTC.

The V gene is TRBV7-9, the J gene TRBJ1-1, with D tentatively TRBD1 (6 bases). There are 15 residues in the CDR3. V was pared by 5 bases and J by 2 bases, with 15 bases between. Germline lookup yields CDR1 SEHNR and CDR2 FQNEAQ (reference sequence). CDR3 in DNA: TGTGCCAGCAGCCCCGAAGGGGGACGAAACACTGAAGCTTTCTTT. This gives the protein CASSPEGGRNTEAFF.

The chain joins TRBV3-1 (or the pseudogene TRBV3-2) to TRBJ2-1; D remains unclear. CDR3 length equals 14 residues. V was trimmed by 4 bases and J by 0 bases, leaving 7 bases between them. In germline, CDR1 is LGHDT, CDR2 YNNKEL (reference sequence). CDR3 DNA: TGTGCCAGCAGCCTTTCGAGCTCCTACAATGAGCAGTTCTTC. Translating it yields CASSLSSSYNEQFF.

CDR3 in amino acids: CASTPHVDNSPLHF. For the CDR3, the DNA is TGTGCCAGCACGCCACATGTCGATAATTCACCCCTCCACTTT. The chain carries TRBV28 and TRBJ1-6; D not resolved. The CDR3 runs 14 residues. V lost 7 bases and J 5 bases, leaving 12 bases between the germline ends. CDR1 and CDR2 from the germline V gene are MDHEN and SYDVKM. Filled out from reference TRBV28 and TRBJ1-6, the complete variable domain reads DVKVTQSSRYLVKRTGEKVFLECVQDMDHENMFWYRQDPGLGLRLIYFSYDVKMKEKGDIPEGYSVSREKKERFSLILESASTNQTSMYLCASTPHVDNSPLHFGNGTRLTVT.

The rearrangement links TRBV15 to TRBJ2-2; no definite D call. V was clipped by 6 bases and J by 8 bases, with 10 bases between them. The CDR3 length is 12 residues. CDR1 and CDR2 (germline): LNHNV, YYDKDF (reference sequence). CDR3 nucleotides: TGTGCCACCAGTGGGCCCCGTGGGGAGCTGTTTTTT. Protein: CATSGPRGELFF.

This chain uses TRBV30 with TRBJ1-1; 8 bases fit TRBD1. V was clipped by 3 bases and J by 6 bases; unmatched bases: 6. This CDR3 comprises 13 residues. The germline CDR1 and CDR2 sequences are GTSNPN and SVGIG (reference sequence). The CDR3 DNA follows: TGTGCCTGGAGAAAGACAGGGGTCCCTGAAGCTTTCTTT. Translated, it gives CAWRKTGVPEAFF.

This chain uses TRBV7-8 with TRBJ2-3; TRBD2 matches at 11 bases. Losses at the gene ends were 1 base for V and 2 bases for J; bases not matched to a gene: 5. CDR3 length: 17 amino acids. In germline, CDR1 is SGHVS, CDR2 FQNEAQ. The chain's CDR3 is CASSLVSSGGPTDTQYF. The DNA for the CDR3 is TGTGCCAGCAGCTTAGTGTCTAGCGGGGGGCCCACAGATACGCAGTATTTT.

V and J are TRBV6-6 and TRBJ2-1, with D unresolved. CDR1 and CDR2 from the germline V gene are MNHNY and SVGAGI (reference sequence). This CDR3 contains 14 residues. V shed 7 bases and J shed 0 bases, with 10 bases lying between them. The CDR3 DNA is TGTGCCAGCATGACGAGGAGCTCCTACAATGAGCAGTTCTTC. It specifies CASMTRSSYNEQFF.

The rearrangement joins TRBV5-4 to TRBJ2-1; the match to TRBD2 covers 12 bases. Losses at the gene ends were 4 bases for V and 6 bases for J; bases not matched to a gene: 5. This CDR3 has 15 residues. Germline CDR1 reads SGHNT; CDR2 reads YYREEE (reference sequence). The CDR3: CASSPASGRANEQFF. The CDR3 DNA reads as TGTGCCAGCAGCCCCGCTAGCGGGAGGGCCAATGAGCAGTTCTTC.

The V and J genes are TRBV27 and TRBJ2-7, with 7 bases that match TRBD2. Trimming at V came to 5 bases and at J to 5 bases, leaving 18 bases not matched to a gene. The CDR3 spans 17 residues. Germline CDR1 is MNHEY and CDR2 is SMNVEV (reference sequence). CDR3 nucleotide sequence: TGTGCCAGCAGTCTTGTACCTCGACTAGCCAGGAGAGACGAGCAGTACTTC. It is translated as CASSLVPRLARRDEQYF.

The chain links TRBV5-1 to TRBJ2-7, with D tentatively TRBD2 (5 bases). Germline CDR1 is SGHRS and CDR2 is YFSETQ. The CDR3 runs 13 residues. V was cut by 1 base and J by 2 bases, with 7 bases left in between. The CDR3 nucleotides are TGCGCCAGCAGCTTGCCGGGAACCTACGAGCAGTACTTC. It translates to CASSLPGTYEQYF. Based on the CDR3 plus reference TRBV5-1 and TRBJ2-7, the full variable domain is KAGVTQTPRYLIKTRGQQVTLSCSPISGHRSVSWYQQTPGQGLQFLFEYFSETQRNKGNFPGRFSGRQFSNSRSEMNVSTLELGDSALYLCASSLPGTYEQYFGPGTRLTVT.

A word on this clone: The junction shows a germline mismatch at one end, possibly a read error. V usage is TRBV5-1 and J usage is TRBJ1-4; 7 positions match TRBD1. This CDR3 has 15 residues. CDR1 is SGHRS and CDR2 is YFSETQ in the germline V gene. As DNA, the CDR3 is TGCGCCAGCAGTCGACAGGGCGCAACTGATGAAAAACTGTTTTTT. Protein: CASSRQGATDEKLFF.

This chain connects TRBV6-2 or TRBV6-3 to TRBJ2-1; 8 bases map to TRBD2. The junction had 3 bases not matched to a gene; V was cut back by 3 bases and J by 5 bases. CDR3 length equals 14 residues. Germline V lookup: CDR1 MNHEY, CDR2 SVGEGT. CDR3 loop: CASSYSGVNNEQFF. The CDR3 nucleotides are TGTGCCAGCAGTTATAGCGGGGTTAACAATGAGCAGTTCTTC.

The CDR3 protein is CASSPMEGTVGNTIYF. CDR3 nucleotides: TGTGCCAGCAGTCCTATGGAGGGCACTGTAGGAAACACCATATATTTT. V gene TRBV28 combines with J gene TRBJ1-3; D unresolved. The length of the CDR3 is 16 residues. Looked up from germline, CDR1 is MDHEN and CDR2 is SYDVKM. Trimming cost V 5 bases and J 4 bases, with 18 bases left between them.

The chain combines TRBV7-9 with TRBJ1-5, with 10 nucleotides matching TRBD1. After removal of 4 bases from V and 11 bases from J, the junction contained 2 bases not matched to a gene. Germline values: CDR1 SEHNR, CDR2 FQNEAQ (reference sequence). The CDR3 runs to 12 residues. CDR3 sequence: CASSSGTGAQHF. For the CDR3, the DNA is TGTGCCAGCAGCTCCGGGACAGGGGCCCAGCATTTT.